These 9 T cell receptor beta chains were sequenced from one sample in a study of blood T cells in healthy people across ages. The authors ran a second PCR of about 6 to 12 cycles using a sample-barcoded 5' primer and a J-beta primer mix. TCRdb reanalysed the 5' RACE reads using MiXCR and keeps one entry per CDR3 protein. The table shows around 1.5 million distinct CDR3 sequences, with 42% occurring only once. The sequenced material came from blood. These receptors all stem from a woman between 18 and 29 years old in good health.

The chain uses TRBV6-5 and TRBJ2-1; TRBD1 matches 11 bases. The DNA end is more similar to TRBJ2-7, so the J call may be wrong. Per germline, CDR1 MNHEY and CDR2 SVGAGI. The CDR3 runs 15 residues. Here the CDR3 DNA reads TGTGCCAGCAGTTACCGGGACAGGGGGTTGTACGAGCAGTACTTC. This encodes CASSYRDRGLYEQYF.

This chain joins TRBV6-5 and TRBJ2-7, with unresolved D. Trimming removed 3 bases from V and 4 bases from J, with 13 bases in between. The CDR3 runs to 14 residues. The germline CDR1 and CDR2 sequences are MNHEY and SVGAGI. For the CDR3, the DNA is TGTGCCAGCAGTTATGCAGACCCCAAGTACGAGCAGTACTTC. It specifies CASSYADPKYEQYF.

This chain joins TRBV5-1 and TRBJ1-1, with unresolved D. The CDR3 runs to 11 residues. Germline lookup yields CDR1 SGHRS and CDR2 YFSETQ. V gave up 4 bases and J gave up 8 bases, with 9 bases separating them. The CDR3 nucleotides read TGCGCCAGCAGCGGGCCAGTAGAAGCTTTCTTT. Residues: CASSGPVEAFF.

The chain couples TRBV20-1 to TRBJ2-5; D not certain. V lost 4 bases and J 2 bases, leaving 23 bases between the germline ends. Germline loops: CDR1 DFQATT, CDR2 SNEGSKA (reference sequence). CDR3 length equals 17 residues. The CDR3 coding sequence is TGCAGTGCTATTGCGACTGGTGGGCACTACCTGCAAGAGACCCAGTACTTC. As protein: CSAIATGGHYLQETQYF.

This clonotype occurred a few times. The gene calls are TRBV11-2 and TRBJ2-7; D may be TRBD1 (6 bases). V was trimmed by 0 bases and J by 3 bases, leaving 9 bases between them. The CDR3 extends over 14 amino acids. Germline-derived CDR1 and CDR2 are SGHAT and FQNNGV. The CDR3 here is CASSLDTGYYEQYF. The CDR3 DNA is TGTGCCAGCAGCTTAGACACAGGGTACTACGAGCAGTACTTC.

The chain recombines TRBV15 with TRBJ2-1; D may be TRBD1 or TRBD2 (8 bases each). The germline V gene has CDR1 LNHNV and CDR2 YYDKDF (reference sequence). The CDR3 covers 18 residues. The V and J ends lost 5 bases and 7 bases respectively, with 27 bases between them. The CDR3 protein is CATSGGTGDTRGRNEQFF. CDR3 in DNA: TGTGCCACCAGCGGAGGGACAGGAGATACTCGCGGGAGGAATGAGCAGTTCTTC.

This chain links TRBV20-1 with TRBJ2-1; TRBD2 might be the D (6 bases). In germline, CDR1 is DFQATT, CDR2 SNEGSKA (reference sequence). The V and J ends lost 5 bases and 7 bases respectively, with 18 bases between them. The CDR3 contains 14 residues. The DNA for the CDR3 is TGCAGTGCTGATTCATTCGCGGGAAATAATGAGCAGTTCTTC. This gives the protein CSADSFAGNNEQFF.

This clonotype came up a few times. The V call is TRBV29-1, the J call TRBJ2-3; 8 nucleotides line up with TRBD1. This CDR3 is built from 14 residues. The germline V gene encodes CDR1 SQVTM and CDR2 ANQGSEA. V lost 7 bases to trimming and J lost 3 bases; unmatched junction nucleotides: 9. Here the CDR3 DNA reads TGCAGCGCAGAGACAGGGGCCGGGACAGATACGCAGTATTTT. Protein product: CSAETGAGTDTQYF.

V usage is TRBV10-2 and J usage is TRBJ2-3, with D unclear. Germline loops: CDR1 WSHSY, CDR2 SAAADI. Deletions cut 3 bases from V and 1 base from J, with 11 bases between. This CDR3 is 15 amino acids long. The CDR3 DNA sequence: TGCGCCAGCAGTGACTCCGGGTCCGGCACAGATACGCAGTATTTT. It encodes CASSDSGSGTDTQYF.